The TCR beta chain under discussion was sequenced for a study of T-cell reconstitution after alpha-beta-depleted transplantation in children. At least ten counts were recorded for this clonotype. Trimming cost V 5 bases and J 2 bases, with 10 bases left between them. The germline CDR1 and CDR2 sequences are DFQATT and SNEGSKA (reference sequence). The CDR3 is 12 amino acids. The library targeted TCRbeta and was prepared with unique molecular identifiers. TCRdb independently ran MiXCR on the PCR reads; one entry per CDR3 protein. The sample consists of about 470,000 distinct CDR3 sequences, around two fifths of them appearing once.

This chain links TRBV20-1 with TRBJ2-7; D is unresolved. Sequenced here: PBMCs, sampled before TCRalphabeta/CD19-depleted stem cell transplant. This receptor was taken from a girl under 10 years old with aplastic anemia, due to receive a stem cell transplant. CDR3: CSARTHTYEQYF. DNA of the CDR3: TGCAGTGCTCGGACCCATACCTACGAGCAGTACTTC.